Shown below are 11 T cell receptor beta chains from a single sample sequenced in a study of cytomegalovirus exposure and HLA in healthy donors (dated by TCRdb to the late 2010s). The method behind the library was the immunoSEQ multiplex PCR assay. For the multiplex PCR, a mixture combining 60 forward primers for TCR Vbeta segments and 13 reverse primers for TCR Jbeta segments was used. TCRdb holds this immuneACCESS table with in-frame rearrangements only. Some clones are missing; in checked studies, unresolved V genes explain under half, and the rest has no known cause. This sample is represented by about 150,000 clones; around 80% of them were singletons. Together, the top ten hold about 1.5% of the sample. Sequenced: PBMCs. These receptors all stem from a male donor in good health and CMV-seronegative.

This rearrangement joins TRBV11-2 to TRBJ1-4, with TRBD1 as a possible D gene (5 bases). Germline CDR1 SGHAT, CDR2 FQNNGV. CDR3 length equals 15 residues. The V end was cut by 3 bases, the J end by 3 bases, with 11 bases between. The CDR3 region has the DNA TGTGCCAGCAGCTTGGGGGGAATGGCTAATGAAAAACTGTTTTTT. Translation gives CASSLGGMANEKLFF.

The chain couples TRBV6-5 to TRBJ2-2; D is undetermined. The V and J ends lost 7 bases and 0 bases respectively, with 9 bases between them. CDR1 and CDR2 (germline): MNHEY, SVGAGI. The length of the CDR3 is 14 residues. The CDR3 coding sequence is TGTGCCAGCACCCACAGCTCGAACACCGGGGAGCTGTTTTTT. Translating it yields CASTHSSNTGELFF.

This sequence joins TRBV6-1 and TRBJ2-5; a weak D match, TRBD2 (6 bases). Trimming took 8 bases from V and 2 from J, leaving 15 bases between them. CDR3 length: 14 residues. Per the germline V gene, CDR1 is MNHNS and CDR2 is SASEGT. CDR3 protein: CASFAIAAQETQYF. CDR3 coding DNA: TGTGCCAGCTTCGCGATAGCGGCTCAAGAGACCCAGTACTTC.

The chain carries TRBV29-1 and TRBJ2-5, with 10 bases identical to TRBD2. The CDR3 extends over 14 amino acids. Germline CDR1 and CDR2: SQVTM and ANQGSEA. V lost 1 base to trimming and J lost 4 bases; unmatched junction nucleotides: 3. In DNA form, the CDR3 reads TGCAGCGTTGAAGTGTTAGCGGGAGGAGAGACCCAGTACTTC. It specifies CSVEVLAGGETQYF.

V is TRBV6-5 and J is TRBJ1-2, with 7 bases identical to TRBD1. The CDR3 spans 14 residues. Germline loops: CDR1 MNHEY, CDR2 SVGAGI. V lost 2 bases to trimming and J lost 4 bases; unmatched junction nucleotides: 4. CDR3 residues: CASSYRDSLYGYTF. The CDR3 DNA reads as TGTGCCAGCAGTTACCGGGACAGTCTCTATGGCTACACCTTC.

The J gene is TRBJ1-2, the V gene TRBV5-4; the match to TRBD1 covers 9 bases. Germline CDR1 and CDR2: SGHNT and YYREEE (reference sequence). The J segment lost 6 bases and the V segment lost 7 bases, leaving 10 bases of the junction unmatched. This CDR3 has 14 residues. The CDR3: CASRQLRDRDGYTF. CDR3 DNA sequence: TGTGCCAGCCGGCAACTCCGGGACAGGGATGGCTACACCTTC.

The rearrangement uses TRBV19 and TRBJ2-3; 10 nucleotides agree with TRBD2. CDR1 and CDR2 from the germline V gene are LNHDA and SQIVND (reference sequence). The J segment lost 0 bases and the V segment lost 9 bases, leaving 9 bases of the junction unmatched. CDR3 size: 16 residues. CDR3 nucleotide sequence: TGTGCCAGCACCAGGACTAGCGGTACTAGCACAGATACGCAGTATTTT. Its translation: CASTRTSGTSTDTQYF. The full variable domain, its missing parts supplied by reference TRBV19 and TRBJ2-3, is DGGITQSPKYLFRKEGQNVTLSCEQNLNHDAMYWYRQDPGQGLRLIYYSQIVNDFQKGDIAEGYSVSREKKESFPLTVTSAQKNPTAFYLCASTRTSGTSTDTQYFGPGTRLTVL.

This chain uses TRBV28 with TRBJ1-2, with 10 positions matching TRBD1. The CDR3 loop spans 14 amino acids. With V trimmed by 7 bases and J by 3 bases, 5 bases remained unmatched. Per germline, CDR1 MDHEN and CDR2 SYDVKM. CDR3: CASTPGQGDYGYTF. In DNA, the CDR3 is TGTGCCAGCACTCCAGGACAGGGGGACTATGGCTACACCTTC.

The V and J genes are TRBV4-3 and TRBJ2-2; TRBD2 aligns across 7 bases. Trimming removed 0 bases from V and 5 bases from J; junction bases left unmatched: 9. This CDR3 has 17 residues. Germline V lookup: CDR1 LGHNA, CDR2 YSLEER. The CDR3 is CASSQDWASGGTGELFF. The CDR3 DNA reads as TGCGCCAGCAGCCAAGATTGGGCTTCGGGGGGAACCGGGGAGCTGTTTTTT.

The chain has TRBV28 and TRBJ1-5, with TRBD1 identical over 8 bases. This CDR3 comprises 14 residues. CDR1 MDHEN and CDR2 SYDVKM come from the germline V gene. J lost 5 bases, V lost 8 bases, and 8 bases had no gene match. Written as DNA, the CDR3 is TGTGCCAGCGTCACAGGGGGGCGTGATCAGCCCCAGCATTTT. This codes for CASVTGGRDQPQHF.

The chain joins TRBV4-2 to TRBJ2-7; TRBD2 might be the D (5 bases). Germline CDR1 reads LGHNA; CDR2 reads YNFKEQ. This CDR3 comprises 16 residues. Trimming removed 0 bases at V and 4 bases at J, with 16 bases between. The CDR3, as DNA: TGTGCCAGCAGCCAAGATGTAGCGAGCTATGAGTACGAGCAGTACTTC. Amino acids: CASSQDVASYEYEQYF.